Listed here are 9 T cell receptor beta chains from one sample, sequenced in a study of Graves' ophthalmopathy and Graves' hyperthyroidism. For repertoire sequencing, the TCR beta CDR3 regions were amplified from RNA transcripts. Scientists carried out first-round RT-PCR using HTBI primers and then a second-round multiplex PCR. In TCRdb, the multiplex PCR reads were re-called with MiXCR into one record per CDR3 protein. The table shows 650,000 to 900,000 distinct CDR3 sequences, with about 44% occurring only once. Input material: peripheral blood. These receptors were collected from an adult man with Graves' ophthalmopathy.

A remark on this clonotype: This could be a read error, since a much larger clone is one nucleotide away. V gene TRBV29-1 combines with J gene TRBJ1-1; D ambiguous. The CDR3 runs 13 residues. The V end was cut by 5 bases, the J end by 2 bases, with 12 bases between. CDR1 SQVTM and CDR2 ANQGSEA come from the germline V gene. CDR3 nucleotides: TGCAGCGTTAGGTCCAGGATAAACACTGAAGCTTTCTTT. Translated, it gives CSVRSRINTEAFF.

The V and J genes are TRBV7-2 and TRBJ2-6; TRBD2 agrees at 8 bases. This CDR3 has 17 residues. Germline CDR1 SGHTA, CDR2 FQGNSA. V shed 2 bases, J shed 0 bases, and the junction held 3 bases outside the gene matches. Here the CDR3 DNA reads TGTGCCAGCAGCTTACACGGGAGGGTCTCTGGGGCCAACGTCCTGACTTTC. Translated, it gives CASSLHGRVSGANVLTF. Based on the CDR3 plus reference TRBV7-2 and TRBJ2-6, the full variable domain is GAGVSQSPSNKVTEKGKDVELRCDPISGHTALYWYRQSLGQGLEFLIYFQGNSAPDKSGLPSDRFSAERTGGSVSTLTIQRTQQEDSAVYLCASSLHGRVSGANVLTFGAGSRLTVL.

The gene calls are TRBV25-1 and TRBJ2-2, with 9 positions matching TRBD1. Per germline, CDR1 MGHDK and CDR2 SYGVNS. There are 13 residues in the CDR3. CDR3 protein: CAARDRATGELFF. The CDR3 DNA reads TGTGCAGCCCGGGACAGGGCTACCGGGGAGCTGTTTTTT.

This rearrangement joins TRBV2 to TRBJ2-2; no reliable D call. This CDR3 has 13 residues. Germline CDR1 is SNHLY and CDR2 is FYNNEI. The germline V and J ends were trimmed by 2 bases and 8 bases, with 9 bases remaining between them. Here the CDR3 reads CASSEIARGELFF. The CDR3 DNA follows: TGTGCCAGCAGTGAAATAGCCCGGGGGGAGCTGTTTTTT.

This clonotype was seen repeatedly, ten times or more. The CDR3 reads CASSELTKGSQPQHF. The CDR3 DNA reads as TGTGCCAGCAGTGAACTTACAAAGGGCAGCCAGCCCCAGCATTTT. The chain joins TRBV2 to TRBJ1-5; D unclear. Between the trimmed V and J ends, which lost 2 bases and 7 bases, there was a span of 15 bases. The CDR3 covers 15 residues. CDR1 is SNHLY and CDR2 is FYNNEI in the germline V gene. Full variable domain (remainder filled in from reference TRBV2 and TRBJ1-5): EPEVTQTPSHQVTQMGQEVILRCVPISNHLYFYWYRQILGQKVEFLVSFYNNEISEKSEIFDDQFSVERPDGSNFTLKIRSTKLEDSAMYFCASSELTKGSQPQHFGDGTRLSIL.

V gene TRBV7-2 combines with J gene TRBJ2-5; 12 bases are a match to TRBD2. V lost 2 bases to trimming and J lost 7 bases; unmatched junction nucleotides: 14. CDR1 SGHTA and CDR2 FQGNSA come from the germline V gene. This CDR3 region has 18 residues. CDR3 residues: CASSLTRGLAGRRGTQYF. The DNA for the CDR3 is TGTGCCAGCAGCTTAACTAGGGGACTAGCGGGCCGGAGGGGGACCCAGTACTTC.

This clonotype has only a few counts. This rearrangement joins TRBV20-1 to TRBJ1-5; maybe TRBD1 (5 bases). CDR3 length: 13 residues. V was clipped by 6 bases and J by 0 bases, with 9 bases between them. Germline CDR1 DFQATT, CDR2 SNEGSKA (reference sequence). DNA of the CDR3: TGCAGTGCAACGACAGATAGCAATCAGCCCCAGCATTTT. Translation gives CSATTDSNQPQHF.

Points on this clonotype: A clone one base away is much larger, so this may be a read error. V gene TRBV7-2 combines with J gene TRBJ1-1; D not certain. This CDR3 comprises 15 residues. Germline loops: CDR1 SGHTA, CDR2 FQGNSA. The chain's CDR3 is CASSFFGSPNTGAFF. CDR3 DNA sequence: TGTGCCAGCAGCTTCTTTGGCAGCCCGAACACTGGAGCTTTCTTT.

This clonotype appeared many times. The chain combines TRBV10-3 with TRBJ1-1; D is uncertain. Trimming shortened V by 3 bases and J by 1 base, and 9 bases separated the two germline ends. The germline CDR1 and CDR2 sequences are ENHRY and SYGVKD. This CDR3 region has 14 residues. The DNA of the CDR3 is TGTGCCATCAGTGATTTTTGGGGGAACACTGAAGCTTTCTTT. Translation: CAISDFWGNTEAFF.